This T cell receptor (beta chain) stems from a study of CD8 T cells in ankylosing spondylitis. Study observations and caveats: The authors reported significant enrichment of disease-linked clones in matched ankylosing spondylitis synovial fluid. Seemingly characteristic of ankylosing spondylitis blood was a TCR beta motif consisting of about 8 highly homologous variants.

Quantitative 5'-RACE with molecular barcodes was used to make the TCR beta libraries. TCRdb re-derived calls from the 5' RACE reads in MiXCR, one entry per CDR3 protein. The data show fewer than 130,000 distinct CDR3 sequences, less than 25% seen once. Worth noting for this clonotype: The antigen remains unidentified.

Germline values: CDR1 MNHEY, CDR2 SVGEGT. This CDR3 has 17 amino acids. With 4 bases clipped from V and 3 bases from J, the junction kept 12 bases outside the gene matches. The receptor was derived from a male donor with ankylosing spondylitis. The V gene is TRBV6-2 or TRBV6-3, the J gene TRBJ2-1, with 7 positions matching TRBD2. Sequencing used synovial fluid, either unsorted or a sorted T cell fraction (not recorded which). The CDR3 DNA reads TGTGCCAGCAGTTCCCTCCACGCGGGAGTAGGCTACAATGAGCAGTTCTTC. As protein: CASSSLHAGVGYNEQFF.